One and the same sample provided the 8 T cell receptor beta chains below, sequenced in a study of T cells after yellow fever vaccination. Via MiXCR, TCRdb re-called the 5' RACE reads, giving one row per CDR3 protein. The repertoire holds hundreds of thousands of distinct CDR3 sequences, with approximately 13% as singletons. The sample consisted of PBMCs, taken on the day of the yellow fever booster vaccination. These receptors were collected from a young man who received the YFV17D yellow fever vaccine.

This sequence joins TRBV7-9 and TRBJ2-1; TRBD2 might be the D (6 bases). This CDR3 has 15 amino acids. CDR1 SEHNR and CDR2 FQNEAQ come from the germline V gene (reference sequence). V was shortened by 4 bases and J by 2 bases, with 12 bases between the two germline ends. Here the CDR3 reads CASSSGDGAYNEQFF. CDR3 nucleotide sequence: TGTGCCAGCAGCTCGGGGGATGGGGCCTACAATGAGCAGTTCTTC. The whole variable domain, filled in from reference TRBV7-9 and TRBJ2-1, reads DTGVSQNPRHKITKRGQNVTFRCDPISEHNRLYWYRQTLGQGPEFLTYFQNEAQLEKSRLLSDRFSAERPKGSFSTLEIQRTEQGDSAMYLCASSSGDGAYNEQFFGPGTRLTVL.

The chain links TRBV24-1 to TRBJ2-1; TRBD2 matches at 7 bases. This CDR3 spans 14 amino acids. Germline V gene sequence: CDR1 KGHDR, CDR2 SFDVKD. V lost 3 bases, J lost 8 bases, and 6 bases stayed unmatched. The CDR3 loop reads CATSDRTRKDEQFF. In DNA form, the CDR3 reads TGTGCCACCAGTGATCGGACTAGAAAAGATGAGCAGTTCTTC.

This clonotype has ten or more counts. As DNA, the CDR3 is TGTGCCAGCAGCTTAGCGCCCGGGACCTACGAGCAGTACTTC. Residues: CASSLAPGTYEQYF. The gene calls are TRBV7-2 and TRBJ2-7; TRBD2 is a possible D gene (5 bases). CDR1 is SGHTA and CDR2 is FQGNSA in the germline V gene. The CDR3 consists of 14 residues. V was pared by 0 bases and J by 2 bases, with 8 bases between.

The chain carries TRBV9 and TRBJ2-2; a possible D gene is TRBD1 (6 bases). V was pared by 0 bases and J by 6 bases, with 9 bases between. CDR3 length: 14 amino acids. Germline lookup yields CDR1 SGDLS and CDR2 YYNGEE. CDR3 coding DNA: TGTGCCAGCAGCGTAGAGGACAGATCCGGGGAGCTGTTTTTT. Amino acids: CASSVEDRSGELFF.

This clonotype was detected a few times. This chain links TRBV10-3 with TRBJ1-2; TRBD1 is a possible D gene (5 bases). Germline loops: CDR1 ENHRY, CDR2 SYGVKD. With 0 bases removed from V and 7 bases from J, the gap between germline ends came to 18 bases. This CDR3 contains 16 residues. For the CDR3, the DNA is TGTGCCATCAGTGAGTCGATAGGGGCCGGCCCGGGTGGCTACACCTTC. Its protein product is CAISESIGAGPGGYTF.

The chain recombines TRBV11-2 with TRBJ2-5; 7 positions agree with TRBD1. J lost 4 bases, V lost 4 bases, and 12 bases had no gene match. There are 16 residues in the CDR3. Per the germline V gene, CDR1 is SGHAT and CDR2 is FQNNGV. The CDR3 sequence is CASSWGTGVVGETQYF. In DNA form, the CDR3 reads TGTGCCAGCAGCTGGGGTACAGGGGTGGTTGGAGAGACCCAGTACTTC.

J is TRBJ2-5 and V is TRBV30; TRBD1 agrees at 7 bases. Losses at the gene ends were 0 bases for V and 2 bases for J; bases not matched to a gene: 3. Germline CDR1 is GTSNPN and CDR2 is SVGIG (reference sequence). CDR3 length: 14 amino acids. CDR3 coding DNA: TGTGCCTGGAGTGTAGTCAGGGGGCAAGAGACCCAGTACTTC. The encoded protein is CAWSVVRGQETQYF.

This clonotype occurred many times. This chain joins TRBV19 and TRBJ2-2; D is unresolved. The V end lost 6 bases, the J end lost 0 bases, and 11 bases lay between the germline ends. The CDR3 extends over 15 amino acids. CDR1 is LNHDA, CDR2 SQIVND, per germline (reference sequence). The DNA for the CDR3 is TGTGCCAGTAGACGTGCCCTCGCGAACACCGGGGAGCTGTTTTTT. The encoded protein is CASRRALANTGELFF.